This T cell receptor (beta chain) was sequenced during a study of cytomegalovirus exposure and HLA in healthy donors. About the research overall: A subsequent analysis stated that the roughly 130 validation repertoires were run on the same platform as the approximately 710 first-cohort repertoires.

To note about this clone: As yet, its antigen is unknown.

CDR1 is MNHNS and CDR2 is SASEGT in the germline V gene. J gave up 5 bases and V 3 bases, and 11 bases lay outside the gene matches. This CDR3 region has 17 residues. Study-wide findings and caveats: High specificity and sensitivity for cytomegalovirus status were reported for the classifier. Most TCR sequences were seen very rarely across donors, but some public TCRs occurred in many.

Measured with immunoSEQ multiplex PCR; TCRdb has only the in-frame clones, and not every one. The sample yields more than 20,000 clones, 95% to 97% seen once. Donors came from a validation cohort of about 110 subjects, distinct from the first 666-subject cohort. The V call is TRBV6-1, the J call TRBJ2-3; 10 bases align to TRBD2. This receptor was taken from a man younger than 40 in good health and CMV-seropositive. Sequencing was done on a sample of PBMCs. The CDR3 DNA reads TGTGCCAGCAGTGACCCCGGGTCTAGCGGGAGTAAAGATACGCAGTATTTT. Protein product: CASSDPGSSGSKDTQYF.